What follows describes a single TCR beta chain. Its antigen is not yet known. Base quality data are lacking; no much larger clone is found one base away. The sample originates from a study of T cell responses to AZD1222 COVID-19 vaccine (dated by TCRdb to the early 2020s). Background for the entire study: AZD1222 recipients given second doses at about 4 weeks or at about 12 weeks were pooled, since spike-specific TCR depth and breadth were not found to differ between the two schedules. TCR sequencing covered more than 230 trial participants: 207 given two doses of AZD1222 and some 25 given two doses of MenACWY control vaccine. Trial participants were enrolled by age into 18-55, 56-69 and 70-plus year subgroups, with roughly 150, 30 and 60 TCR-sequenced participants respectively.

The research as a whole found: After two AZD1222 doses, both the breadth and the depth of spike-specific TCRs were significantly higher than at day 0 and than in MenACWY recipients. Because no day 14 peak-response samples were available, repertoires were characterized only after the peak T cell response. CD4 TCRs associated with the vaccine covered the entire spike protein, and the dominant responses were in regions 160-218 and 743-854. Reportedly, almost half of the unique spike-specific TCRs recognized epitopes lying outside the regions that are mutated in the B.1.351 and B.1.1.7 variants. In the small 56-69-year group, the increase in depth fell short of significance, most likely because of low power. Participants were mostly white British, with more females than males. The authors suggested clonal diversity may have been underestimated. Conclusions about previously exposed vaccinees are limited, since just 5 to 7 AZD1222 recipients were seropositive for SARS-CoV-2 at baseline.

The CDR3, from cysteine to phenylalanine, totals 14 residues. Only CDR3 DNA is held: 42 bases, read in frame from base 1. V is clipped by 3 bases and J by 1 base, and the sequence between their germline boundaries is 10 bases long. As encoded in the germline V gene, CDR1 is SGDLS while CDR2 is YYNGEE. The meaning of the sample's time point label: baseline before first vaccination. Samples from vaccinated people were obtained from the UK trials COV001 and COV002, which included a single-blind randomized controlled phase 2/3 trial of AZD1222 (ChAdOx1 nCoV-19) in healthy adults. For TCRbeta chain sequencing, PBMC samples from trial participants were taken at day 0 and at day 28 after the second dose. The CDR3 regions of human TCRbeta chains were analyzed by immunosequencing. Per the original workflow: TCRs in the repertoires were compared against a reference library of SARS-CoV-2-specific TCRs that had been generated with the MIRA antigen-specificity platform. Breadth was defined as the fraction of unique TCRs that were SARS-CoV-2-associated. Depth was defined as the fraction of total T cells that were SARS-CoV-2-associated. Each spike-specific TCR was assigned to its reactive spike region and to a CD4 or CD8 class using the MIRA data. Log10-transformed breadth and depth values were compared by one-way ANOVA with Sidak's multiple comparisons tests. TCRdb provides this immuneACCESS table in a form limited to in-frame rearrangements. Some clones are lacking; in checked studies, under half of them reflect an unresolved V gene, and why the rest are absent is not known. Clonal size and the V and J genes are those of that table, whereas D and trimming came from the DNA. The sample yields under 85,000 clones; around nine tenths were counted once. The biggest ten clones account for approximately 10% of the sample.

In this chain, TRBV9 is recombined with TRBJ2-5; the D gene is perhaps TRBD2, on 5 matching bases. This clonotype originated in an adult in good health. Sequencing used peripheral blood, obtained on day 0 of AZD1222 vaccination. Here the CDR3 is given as CASSGGLLQETQYF. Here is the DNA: TGTGCCAGCAGCGGCGGACTGCTCCAAGAGACCCAGTACTTC.